These T cell receptor beta chains were read from a single sample in a study of cytomegalovirus exposure and HLA in healthy donors. Generated by immunoSEQ multiplex PCR, the TCRdb table keeps only in-frame clones and is missing some. The sample totals around 140,000 clones. The sequenced sample was PBMCs. These TCRs come from a male donor in good health and CMV-seronegative. The CDR3 runs from the conserved cysteine through the conserved F or W. Fields, in order: V gene, J gene, D gene, CDR3 DNA, CDR3 protein. The D gene is left open where the match is weak.

v_call: TRBV28
j_call: TRBJ1-6
d_call: TRBD1
cdr3_nt: TGTGCCAGCAGTTCATACGATGGGACAGGCTTCACGTCCCTCCACTTT
cdr3_aa: CASSSYDGTGFTSLHF

v_call: TRBV19
j_call: TRBJ2-5
d_call: TRBD2
cdr3_nt: TGTGCCAGTAGTGCCGAGAACGGGCGGGAGAGCTGGGGAGAGACCCAGTACTTC
cdr3_aa: CASSAENGRESWGETQYF

v_call: TRBV6-6
j_call: TRBJ1-2
d_call: TRBD1
cdr3_nt: TGTGCCAGCAGTCCCAACAGGGGGCGTAACTATGGCTACACCTTC
cdr3_aa: CASSPNRGRNYGYTF

v_call: TRBV5-1
j_call: TRBJ2-5
d_call: -
cdr3_nt: TGCGCCAGCAGCGAAAGAGAGGCCCGGGAGACCCAGTACTTC
cdr3_aa: CASSEREARETQYF

v_call: TRBV25-1
j_call: TRBJ1-1
d_call: -
cdr3_nt: TGTGCCAGCAGTGAATCCGTGGGCCGGGATGAAGCTTTCTTT
cdr3_aa: CASSESVGRDEAFF

v_call: TRBV5-4
j_call: TRBJ2-5
d_call: TRBD1
cdr3_nt: TGTGCCAGCAGCGGAGGACAGGGTTGGCAAGAGACCCAGTACTTC
cdr3_aa: CASSGGQGWQETQYF

v_call: TRBV4-2
j_call: TRBJ2-1
d_call: TRBD1
cdr3_nt: TGTGCCAGCAGCCAAGAGGGGACAGGGGGGAGTAATGAGCAGTTCTTC
cdr3_aa: CASSQEGTGGSNEQFF

v_call: TRBV4-2
j_call: TRBJ2-1
d_call: -
cdr3_nt: TGTGCCAGCAGCCAAGATGTAGTGGTGGACAATGAGCAGTTCTTC
cdr3_aa: CASSQDVVVDNEQFF

v_call: TRBV30
j_call: TRBJ2-2
d_call: TRBD2
cdr3_nt: TGTGCCTGGATCGGGGGGGCGAGGGAGCTGTTTTTT
cdr3_aa: CAWIGGARELFF

v_call: TRBV29-1
j_call: TRBJ1-2
d_call: -
cdr3_nt: TGCAGCGCCCAAGAGGGTGCCACCGGGGGCTACACCTTC
cdr3_aa: CSAQEGATGGYTF

v_call: TRBV6-1
j_call: TRBJ2-7
d_call: TRBD1
cdr3_nt: TGTGCCAGCAGTGGCGGCGACAGGGGGGGAAAGTACTTC
cdr3_aa: CASSGGDRGGKYF

v_call: TRBV2
j_call: TRBJ2-6
d_call: TRBD1
cdr3_nt: TGTGCCAGCATCCCGACAGGGGGAGCTGGGGCCAACGTCCTGACTTTC
cdr3_aa: CASIPTGGAGANVLTF

v_call: TRBV7-3
j_call: TRBJ2-2
d_call: TRBD2
cdr3_nt: TGTGCCAGCAGCTTAATGTCGCGTCTAGCGGGGGGGAACACCGGGGAGCTGTTTTTT
cdr3_aa: CASSLMSRLAGGNTGELFF

v_call: TRBV11-1
j_call: TRBJ1-4
d_call: -
cdr3_nt: TGTGCCAGCAGCTTAGCAGGGGCGGATGAAAAACTGTTTTTT
cdr3_aa: CASSLAGADEKLFF